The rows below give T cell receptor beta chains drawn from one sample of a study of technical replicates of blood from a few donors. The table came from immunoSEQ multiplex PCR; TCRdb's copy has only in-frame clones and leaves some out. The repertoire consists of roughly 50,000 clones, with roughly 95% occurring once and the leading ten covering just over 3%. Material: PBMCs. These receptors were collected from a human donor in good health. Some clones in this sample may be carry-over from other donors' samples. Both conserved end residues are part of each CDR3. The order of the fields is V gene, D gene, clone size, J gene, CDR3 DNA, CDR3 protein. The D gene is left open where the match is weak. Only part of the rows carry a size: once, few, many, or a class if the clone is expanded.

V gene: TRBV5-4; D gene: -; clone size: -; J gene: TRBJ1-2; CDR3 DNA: TGTGCCAGCAGCCCCCGATGGCGGGAACTCTATGGCTACACCTTC; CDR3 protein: CASSPRWRELYGYTF
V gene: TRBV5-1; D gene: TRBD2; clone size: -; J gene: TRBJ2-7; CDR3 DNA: TGCGCCAGCACCCTCGGGACTAGCGTGCCCTACGAGCAGTACTTC; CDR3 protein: CASTLGTSVPYEQYF
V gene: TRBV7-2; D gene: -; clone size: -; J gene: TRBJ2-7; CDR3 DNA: TGTGCCAGCAGCTTAAGGACTAATCGCGAGCAGTACTTC; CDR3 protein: CASSLRTNREQYF
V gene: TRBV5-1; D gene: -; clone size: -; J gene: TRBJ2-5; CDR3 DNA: TGCGCCAGCAGCGGAGGGATTAAAGAGACCCAGTACTTC; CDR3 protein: CASSGGIKETQYF
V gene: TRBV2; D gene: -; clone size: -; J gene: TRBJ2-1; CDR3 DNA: TGTGCCAGCAGGCGGCCGAGGACTACCTACAATGAGCAGTTCTTC; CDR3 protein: CASRRPRTTYNEQFF
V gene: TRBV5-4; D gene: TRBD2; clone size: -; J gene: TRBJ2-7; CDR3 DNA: TGTGCCAGCAGCCCGGGACTAGTTAGGAGGGAGCAGTACTTC; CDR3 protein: CASSPGLVRREQYF
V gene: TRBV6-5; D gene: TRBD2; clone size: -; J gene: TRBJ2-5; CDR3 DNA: TGTGCCACCCAGACCAGCGGGATTTTGAAGACCCAGTACTTC; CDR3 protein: CATQTSGILKTQYF
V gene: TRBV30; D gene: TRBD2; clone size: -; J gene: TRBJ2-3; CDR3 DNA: TGTGCCTGGAGCCCCGGACTAGCGGGCGGCACAGATACGCAGTATTTT; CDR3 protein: CAWSPGLAGGTDTQYF
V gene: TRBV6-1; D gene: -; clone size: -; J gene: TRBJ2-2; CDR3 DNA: TGTGCCAGCAGTGAAGCGTACAGGGCTAACACCGGGGAGCTGTTTTTT; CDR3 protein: CASSEAYRANTGELFF
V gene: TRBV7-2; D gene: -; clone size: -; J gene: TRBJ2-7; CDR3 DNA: TGTGCCAGCAGGGTTGGGGCCCAGGAGACCTACGAGCAGTACTTC; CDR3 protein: CASRVGAQETYEQYF
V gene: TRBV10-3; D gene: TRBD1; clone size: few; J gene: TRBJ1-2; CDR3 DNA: TGTGCCATCAGTCTGTTGGGACAGGGGAGCGATGGCTACACCTTC; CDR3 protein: CAISLLGQGSDGYTF
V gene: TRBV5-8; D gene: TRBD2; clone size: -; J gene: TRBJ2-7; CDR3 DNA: TGTGCCAGCAGCTTTCTGTGGACTAGCGGGAGTAGCGAGCAGTACTTC; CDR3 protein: CASSFLWTSGSSEQYF
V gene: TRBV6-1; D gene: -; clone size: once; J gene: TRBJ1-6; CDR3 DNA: TGTGCCAGCGAGCGTAGCGGGAATTCACCCCTCCACTTT; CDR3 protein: CASERSGNSPLHF
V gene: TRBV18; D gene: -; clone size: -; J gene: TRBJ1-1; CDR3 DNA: TGTGCCAGCTCACCACCGACACCGGGACAAGAAGCTTTCTTT; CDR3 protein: CASSPPTPGQEAFF
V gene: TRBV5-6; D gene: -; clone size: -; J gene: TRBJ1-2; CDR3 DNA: TGTGCCAGCAGCTTTCGAGAATATGGCTACACCTTC; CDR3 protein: CASSFREYGYTF
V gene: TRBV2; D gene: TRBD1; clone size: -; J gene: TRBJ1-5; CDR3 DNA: TGTGCCAGCAGTGAGGCGGGACAGGGTTTATACCAGCCCCAGCATTTT; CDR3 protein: CASSEAGQGLYQPQHF
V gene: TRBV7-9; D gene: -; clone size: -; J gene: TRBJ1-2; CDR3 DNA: TGTGCCAGCAGGTCAGGGAACTATGGCTACACCTTC; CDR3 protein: CASRSGNYGYTF